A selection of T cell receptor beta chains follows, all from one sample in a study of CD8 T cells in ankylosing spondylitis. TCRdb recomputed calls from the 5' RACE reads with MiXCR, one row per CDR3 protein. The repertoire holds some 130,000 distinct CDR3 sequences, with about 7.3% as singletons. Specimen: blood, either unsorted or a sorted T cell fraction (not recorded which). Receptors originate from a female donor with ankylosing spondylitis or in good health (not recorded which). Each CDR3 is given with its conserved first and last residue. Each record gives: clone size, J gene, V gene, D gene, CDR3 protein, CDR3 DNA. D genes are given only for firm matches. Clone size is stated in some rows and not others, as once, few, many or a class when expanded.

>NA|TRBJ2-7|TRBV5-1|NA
CASRPRQGGPYEQYF
TGCGCCAGCAGACCGAGACAGGGAGGTCCCTACGAGCAGTACTTC
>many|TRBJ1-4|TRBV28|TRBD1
CASSSPGGDNEKLFF
TGTGCCAGCAGTTCTCCAGGGGGGGATAATGAAAAACTGTTTTTT
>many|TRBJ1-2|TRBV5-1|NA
CASSLGNTPGYTF
TGCGCCAGCAGCTTGGGGAATACACCTGGCTACACCTTC
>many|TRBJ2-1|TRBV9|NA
CASSVTSRSNNEQFF
TGTGCCAGCAGCGTTACTAGCCGGTCGAACAATGAGCAGTTCTTC
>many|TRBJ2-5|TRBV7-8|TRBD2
CASSILATKETQYF
TGTGCCAGCAGCATACTAGCGACCAAAGAGACCCAGTACTTC
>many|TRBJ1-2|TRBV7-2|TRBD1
CASSLEARGYGYTF
TGTGCCAGCAGCTTAGAGGCCAGGGGGTATGGCTACACCTTC
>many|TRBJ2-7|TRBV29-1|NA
CSVEDWEGPYRQYF
TGCAGCGTTGAAGATTGGGAAGGGCCTTATAGGCAGTACTTC
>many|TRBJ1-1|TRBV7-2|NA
CASSSTTGIGNTEAFF
TGTGCCAGCAGCTCAACAACAGGGATTGGGAACACTGAAGCTTTCTTT
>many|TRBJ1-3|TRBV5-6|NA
CASSPLLAGFSGNTIYF
TGTGCCAGCAGCCCGTTACTTGCAGGATTCTCTGGAAACACCATATATTTT
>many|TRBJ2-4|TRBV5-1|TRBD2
CASSLGGTSGGAENIQYF
TGCGCCAGCAGCTTAGGAGGGACTAGCGGGGGGGCGGAGAACATTCAGTACTTC
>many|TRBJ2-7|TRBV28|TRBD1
CASSFWDRGLEQYF
TGTGCCAGCAGTTTTTGGGACAGGGGGCTCGAGCAGTACTTC
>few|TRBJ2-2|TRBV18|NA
CASSQDLNTGELFF
TGTGCCAGCTCCCAGGATTTGAACACCGGGGAGCTGTTTTTT
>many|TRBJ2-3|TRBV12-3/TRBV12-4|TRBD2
CASSSATSGGSWYF
TGTGCCAGCAGTTCTGCGACTAGCGGGGGGTCCTGGTATTTT
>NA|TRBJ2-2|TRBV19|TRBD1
CASSIDWTGTGELFF
TGTGCCAGTAGTATAGATTGGACAGGGACCGGGGAGCTGTTTTTT
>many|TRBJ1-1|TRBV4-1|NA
CASSQDLSMNTEAFF
TGCGCCAGCAGCCAGGACTTAAGCATGAACACTGAAGCTTTCTTT
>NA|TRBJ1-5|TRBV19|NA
CASSIQQGYQPQHF
TGTGCCAGTAGTATACAACAGGGTTATCAGCCCCAGCATTTT
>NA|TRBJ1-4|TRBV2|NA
CASSEARQFGNEKLFF
TGTGCCAGCAGTGAAGCGCGACAGTTCGGGAATGAAAAACTGTTTTTT
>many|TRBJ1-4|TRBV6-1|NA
CASRTDRKNEKLFF
TGTGCCAGCAGAACCGACAGGAAGAATGAAAAACTGTTTTTT
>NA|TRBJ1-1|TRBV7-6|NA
CASSLAFRETEAFF
TGTGCCAGCAGCTTAGCGTTCAGGGAAACTGAAGCTTTCTTT
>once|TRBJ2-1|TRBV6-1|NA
CASIGVGIGGALNEQFF
TGTGCCAGCATCGGAGTAGGTATAGGGGGGGCCTTGAATGAGCAGTTCTTC
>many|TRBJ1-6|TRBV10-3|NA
CAISDSYNSPLHF
TGTGCCATCAGTGACAGCTATAATTCACCCCTCCACTTT
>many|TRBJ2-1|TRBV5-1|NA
CASSFEAGWNNEQFF
TGCGCCAGCAGCTTTGAAGCAGGGTGGAACAATGAGCAGTTCTTC
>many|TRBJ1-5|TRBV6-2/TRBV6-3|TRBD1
CASSTNRGDNQPQHF
TGTGCCAGCAGTACGAACAGGGGTGACAATCAGCCCCAGCATTTT
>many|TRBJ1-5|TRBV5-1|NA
CASSLGGGGGNQPQHF
TGCGCCAGCAGCTTGGGGGGGGGTGGGGGCAATCAGCCCCAGCATTTT
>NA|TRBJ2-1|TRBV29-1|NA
CSVEGTIKRPLNEQFF
TGCAGCGTTGAAGGAACAATCAAGCGCCCACTAAATGAGCAGTTCTTC
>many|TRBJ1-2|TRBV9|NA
CASSSRGTGGGYTF
TGTGCCAGCAGCTCGCGGGGGACCGGAGGAGGCTACACCTTC
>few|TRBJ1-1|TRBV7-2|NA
CASSLKGRMNTEAFF
TGTGCCAGCAGCTTAAAGGGGAGAATGAACACTGAAGCTTTCTTT